What follows are 23 T cell receptor beta chains derived from one specimen sequenced in a study of vaccination and CD4 T cells after COVID-19. Once obtained from cultured CD4+ T cells, the DNA was sequenced using the Oncomine TCR Beta short-read assay. Via MiXCR, TCRdb re-called the PCR reads, giving one row per CDR3 protein. The table lists more than 12,000 distinct CDR3 sequences, 50% to 55% of them singletons. Antigens for these TCRs are unknown. The treatment denotes: approximately nine-day PBMC culture with coronavirus spike peptide pools or control peptides (ViraFEST assay). The sequenced sample was CD4+ T cells from blood, cultured in vitro. These receptors came from a human donor who had recovered from COVID-19.

As regards this clonotype: One end of the junction fails to match germline, which may point to a read error. The chain employs TRBV6-1 and TRBJ1-6; the match to TRBD1 covers 8 bases. Germline V lookup: CDR1 MNHNS, CDR2 SASEGT. The CDR3 covers 16 residues. As DNA, the CDR3 is TGTGCCAGCAGGCCCAGGGGGCAGTTCTATAATTCATCCCTCCACTTT. Protein: CASRPRGQFYNSSLHF.

The genes are TRBV19 and TRBJ2-6; TRBD1 agrees at 9 bases. CDR3 size: 15 residues. Per germline, CDR1 LNHDA and CDR2 SQIVND (reference sequence). V dropped 11 bases and J dropped 0; count of bases not matched to a gene: 5. CDR3 DNA sequence: TGTGCCGCCGGACAGGGGAGCTCTGGGGCCAACGTCCTGACTTTC. Amino acids: CAAGQGSSGANVLTF.

This clonotype was found a few times. The J gene is TRBJ1-5, the V gene TRBV6-1, with a tentative D call TRBD1 (5 bases). The CDR3 runs to 13 residues. Trimming shortened V by 2 bases and J by 5 bases, and 7 bases separated the two germline ends. From germline, CDR1 is MNHNS and CDR2 SASEGT. The CDR3, as DNA: TGTGCCAGCAGTGAAAGGGGATATCAGCCCCAGCATTTT. Its protein product is CASSERGYQPQHF.

This chain links TRBV6-5 with TRBJ2-5; 11 nucleotides line up with TRBD2. With V trimmed by 4 bases and J by 0 bases, 4 bases remained unmatched. This CDR3 region has 16 residues. CDR1 and CDR2 from the germline V gene are MNHEY and SVGAGI. The CDR3 DNA reads as TGTGCCAGCAGTTCGGGACTAGCGGTTTACCAAGAGACCCAGTACTTC. This translates into CASSSGLAVYQETQYF.

The CDR3 reads CASSLAGNTIYF. The CDR3 DNA reads TGTGCCAGCAGCTTAGCGGGAAACACCATATATTTT. The chain is built from TRBV7-9 and TRBJ1-3; the D is unclear. Germline-derived CDR1 and CDR2 are SEHNR and FQNEAQ (reference sequence). This CDR3 region has 12 residues. Trimming left V 0 bases short and J 4 bases short, with 1 base between.

The V gene is TRBV6-5, the J gene TRBJ2-7, with 13 bases fitting TRBD2. Losses at the gene ends were 1 base for V and 5 bases for J; bases not matched to a gene: 5. This CDR3 contains 16 residues. Germline V CDR1 and CDR2: MNHEY, SVGAGI. The CDR3 protein is CASSYYGLAGENEQYF. CDR3 nucleotide sequence: TGTGCCAGCAGTTACTATGGACTAGCGGGAGAAAACGAGCAGTACTTC.

The chain recombines TRBV27 with TRBJ2-1; 7 nucleotides line up with TRBD2. V was pared by 0 bases and J by 0 bases, with 2 bases of the junction left unmatched. CDR3 length: 16 residues. Germline values: CDR1 MNHEY, CDR2 SMNVEV (reference sequence). Here the CDR3 DNA reads TGTGCCAGCAGTTTATCTTGGACTAGCTCCTACAATGAGCAGTTCTTC. Translation gives CASSLSWTSSYNEQFF.

The rearrangement uses TRBV20-1 and TRBJ2-5; TRBD2 agrees at 8 bases. The CDR3 is 15 residues long. Germline values: CDR1 DFQATT, CDR2 SNEGSKA (reference sequence). The trim removed 0 bases at V and 5 bases at J, leaving 8 bases unmatched. CDR3 region: CSAREGAGGSETQYF. The CDR3 DNA reads TGCAGTGCTAGAGAAGGGGCGGGAGGTTCCGAGACCCAGTACTTC.

The V call is TRBV28, the J call TRBJ1-1; D is uncertain. V lost 8 bases to trimming and J lost 1 base, with 14 bases between them. CDR3 length: 14 residues. The V gene's germline CDR1 is MDHEN and CDR2 SYDVKM. The CDR3 coding sequence is TGTGCCAGCTACCTCGGACGGAGGAACACTGAAGCTTTCTTT. It translates to CASYLGRRNTEAFF. The full variable domain, completed using reference TRBV28 and TRBJ1-1, is DVKVTQSSRYLVKRTGEKVFLECVQDMDHENMFWYRQDPGLGLRLIYFSYDVKMKEKGDIPEGYSVSREKKERFSLILESASTNQTSMYLCASYLGRRNTEAFFGQGTRLTVV.

A few counts support this clonotype. The V call is TRBV20-1, the J call TRBJ1-6; a possible D gene is TRBD1 (5 bases). V gave up 5 bases and J gave up 10 bases, with 15 bases separating them. Germline V gene sequence: CDR1 DFQATT, CDR2 SNEGSKA (reference sequence). CDR3 length equals 13 residues. In nucleotides, the CDR3 is TGCAGTGCTGGAGGGACCGAAACATCACCCCTCCACTTT. Residues: CSAGGTETSPLHF.

V and J are TRBV2 and TRBJ2-2; 8 nucleotides match TRBD2. The V and J ends lost 5 bases and 6 bases, in that order; junction bases with no gene match: 14. The length of the CDR3 is 17 residues. The germline V gene has CDR1 SNHLY and CDR2 FYNNEI. The CDR3 nucleotides read TGTGCCAGCAGTAAAGAGCGAGCGGGAGTTGGCGCCGGGGAGCTGTTTTTT. Protein sequence: CASSKERAGVGAGELFF.

The rearrangement uses TRBV11-2 and TRBJ2-7; perhaps TRBD1 as D (8 bases). The V and J ends lost 4 bases and 0 bases respectively, with 13 bases between them. Germline V gives CDR1 SGHAT, CDR2 FQNNGV. CDR3 length equals 15 residues. This CDR3 reads CASSSTGGGSYEQYF. The CDR3 DNA sequence: TGTGCCAGCAGCTCTACAGGGGGGGGCTCCTACGAGCAGTACTTC. Looking up the rest from reference TRBV11-2 and TRBJ2-7 gives the full variable domain: EAGVAQSPRYKIIEKRQSVAFWCNPISGHATLYWYQQILGQGPKLLIQFQNNGVVDDSQLPKDRFSAERLKGVDSTLKIQPAKLEDSAVYLCASSSTGGGSYEQYFGPGTRLTVT.

The rearrangement joins TRBV6-5 to TRBJ2-5, with a tentative D call TRBD1 (6 bases). V lost 4 bases and J lost 4, with 19 bases in between. The CDR3 is made up of 16 amino acids. Germline V CDR1 and CDR2: MNHEY, SVGAGI. The CDR3 nucleotides are TGTGCCAGCAGTTTACTCGGAGACAGAGGGGGAGAGACCCAGTACTTC. This encodes CASSLLGDRGGETQYF.

This chain connects TRBV7-8 to TRBJ2-5; 8 nucleotides line up with TRBD2. The CDR3 sequence is 17 residues long. V shed 5 bases and J 1 base; nucleotides not matched to a gene: 12. Germline V gene sequence: CDR1 SGHVS, CDR2 FQNEAQ. The CDR3 loop is CASSPRGGGPPQETQYF. The CDR3, as DNA: TGTGCCAGCAGCCCCCGGGGGGGAGGGCCCCCCCAAGAGACCCAGTACTTC.

The chain recombines TRBV7-6 with TRBJ2-6; D is unclear. The CDR3 sequence is 18 residues long. The germline gives CDR1 SGHVS, CDR2 FNYEAQ. The germline V and J ends were trimmed by 5 bases and 2 bases, with 19 bases remaining between them. CDR3 nucleotide sequence: TGTGCCAGCAGCCAATGGGCCGTGGTCCGGGCTGGGGCCAACGTCCTGACTTTC. This encodes CASSQWAVVRAGANVLTF. Full variable domain (outside the CDR3, taken from reference TRBV7-6 and TRBJ2-6): GAGVSQSPRYKVTKRGQDVALRCDPISGHVSLYWYRQALGQGPEFLTYFNYEAQQDKSGLPNDRFSAERPEGSISTLTIQRTEQRDSAMYRCASSQWAVVRAGANVLTFGAGSRLTVL.

CDR3 region: CSAQISGTEAGTQHF. The CDR3 DNA reads as TGCAGTGCGCAAATATCCGGGACAGAGGCAGGGACCCAGCATTTT. The V and J genes are TRBV20-1 and TRBJ1-5; 7 bases match TRBD1. The V and J ends lost 6 bases and 11 bases, in that order; junction bases with no gene match: 19. CDR1 and CDR2 from the germline V gene are DFQATT and SNEGSKA (reference sequence). This CDR3 spans 15 amino acids.

As concerns this clonotype: Mismatch with germline at one junction end may stem from a read error. The chain is built from TRBV20-1 and TRBJ1-5; 7 bases agree with TRBD1. Germline CDR1 DFQATT, CDR2 SNEGSKA (reference sequence). The CDR3 is 16 amino acids. The CDR3 bases are TGCAGTGCCAGAGATTACAGGGGTTGGCCTAATCAGCCCCAGCATTTT. Its translation: CSARDYRGWPNQPQHF.

CDR3 sequence: CASSLRGRTGELFF. CDR3 DNA sequence: TGTGCCAGCAGCTTACGGGGGCGGACCGGGGAGCTGTTTTTT. J is TRBJ2-2 and V is TRBV7-2; TRBD1 or TRBD2 may be the D gene (6 bases each). Per the germline V gene, CDR1 is SGHTA and CDR2 is FQGNSA. The CDR3 extends over 14 amino acids. Deletions cut 2 bases from V and 5 bases from J, with 9 bases between.

This clonotype is a singleton in its sample. The chain employs TRBV4-2 and TRBJ1-3; 7 nucleotides line up with TRBD1. V lost 4 bases, J lost 0 bases, and 6 bases stayed unmatched. Germline V gene data show CDR1 as LGHNA and CDR2 as YNFKEQ. The CDR3 runs to 16 residues. The CDR3 sequence is CASSRDDRDSGNTIYF. CDR3 bases: TGTGCCAGCAGCCGAGACGACAGGGACTCTGGAAACACCATATATTTT.

This chain uses TRBV11-2 with TRBJ2-7, with 9 positions matching TRBD1. The V and J ends lost 4 bases and 6 bases, in that order; junction bases with no gene match: 10. Germline values: CDR1 SGHAT, CDR2 FQNNGV. The length of the CDR3 is 15 residues. The DNA of the CDR3 is TGTGCCAGCAGCTCGACACCCACAGGGGGCGGCGAGCAGTACTTC. Its translation: CASSSTPTGGGEQYF. The entire variable domain, with the rest obtained from reference TRBV11-2 and TRBJ2-7, is as follows: EAGVAQSPRYKIIEKRQSVAFWCNPISGHATLYWYQQILGQGPKLLIQFQNNGVVDDSQLPKDRFSAERLKGVDSTLKIQPAKLEDSAVYLCASSSTPTGGGEQYFGPGTRLTVT.

The chain combines TRBV5-1 with TRBJ2-7; 9 bases are shared with TRBD1. CDR1 is SGHRS and CDR2 is YFSETQ in the germline V gene. This CDR3 spans 15 amino acids. V shed 0 bases, J shed 4 bases, and the junction held 5 bases outside the gene matches. Here the CDR3 DNA reads TGCGCCAGCAGCTTGGCCACAGGGGGCAAGTACGAGCAGTACTTC. Its protein is CASSLATGGKYEQYF.

V gene TRBV2 combines with J gene TRBJ2-1; tentatively, D is TRBD2 (5 bases). The germline CDR1 and CDR2 sequences are SNHLY and FYNNEI. The CDR3 length is 13 residues. V gave up 8 bases and J gave up 10 bases, with 18 bases separating them. DNA for the CDR3: TGTGCCAGCGAGAAGATAGCGTCTCGGGAGCAGTTCTTC. Translated, it gives CASEKIASREQFF.

The CDR3 loop is CASSYDISGRREETQYF. Written as DNA, the CDR3 is TGTGCCAGCAGCTACGATATTAGCGGGAGGAGGGAAGAGACCCAGTACTTC. This chain joins TRBV28 and TRBJ2-5; 10 nucleotides line up with TRBD2. CDR3 size: 17 residues. In germline, CDR1 is MDHEN, CDR2 SYDVKM. The trim removed 6 bases at V and 3 bases at J, leaving 13 bases unmatched.